Listed here are 20 T cell receptor beta chains from one sample, sequenced in a study of shared clonotypes between healthy human individuals. Data came from immunoSEQ multiplex PCR; TCRdb stores just in-frame clones and leaves some out. The profile shows 500,000 or so clones, 90% to 97% of them singletons. The specimen was naive CD4+ T cells sorted from blood. Subset denoted: CD45RA+ positively selected. All receptors come from a woman aged 25 to 45 in good health.

This chain links TRBV5-1 with TRBJ1-1; 11 positions agree with TRBD1. The germline V gene encodes CDR1 SGHRS and CDR2 YFSETQ. The CDR3 length is 14 residues. V lost 3 bases to trimming and J lost 6 bases; unmatched junction nucleotides: 4. CDR3 DNA sequence: TGCGCCAGCAGCTACGGACAGGGGGCCGCTGAAGCTTTCTTT. Translation gives CASSYGQGAAEAFF.

This clone has more than one count but fewer than ten. The rearrangement uses TRBV2 and TRBJ1-3; a weak D match, TRBD1 (5 bases). Trimming took 6 bases from V and 0 from J, leaving 9 bases between them. This CDR3 contains 14 residues. CDR1 and CDR2 (germline): SNHLY, FYNNEI. Here the CDR3 reads CASRRGDSGNTIYF. Written as DNA, the CDR3 is TGTGCCAGCAGGCGGGGGGACTCTGGAAACACCATATATTTT.

The J gene is TRBJ2-3, the V gene TRBV5-6; 11 bases are a match to TRBD2. Trimming at V came to 1 base and at J to 5 bases, leaving 9 bases not matched to a gene. The CDR3 runs to 17 residues. CDR1 and CDR2 (germline): SGHDT, YYEEEE. This CDR3 reads CASSLRGTSGSRDTQYF. The DNA of the CDR3 is TGTGCCAGCAGCTTGCGTGGAACTAGCGGGAGTAGAGATACGCAGTATTTT.

V usage is TRBV20-1 and J usage is TRBJ2-5; D gene unclear. With 6 bases removed from V and 2 bases from J, the gap between germline ends came to 4 bases. Germline CDR1 reads DFQATT; CDR2 reads SNEGSKA (reference sequence). The CDR3 covers 10 residues. As DNA, the CDR3 is TGCAGTGCCCTACAAGAGACCCAGTACTTC. This sequence encodes CSALQETQYF.

The chain links TRBV18 to TRBJ2-5; 7 positions agree with TRBD1. The length of the CDR3 is 14 residues. CDR1 is KGHSH, CDR2 LQKENI, per germline. V dropped 0 bases and J dropped 5; count of bases not matched to a gene: 3. The CDR3 spells CASSPPTGRETQYF. The CDR3 DNA reads as TGTGCCAGCTCACCACCGACAGGGCGGGAGACCCAGTACTTC.

The chain has TRBV28 and TRBJ2-7; no firm D call. Trimming shortened V by 3 bases and J by 2 bases, and 8 bases separated the two germline ends. The CDR3 sequence is 13 residues long. Per the germline V gene, CDR1 is MDHEN and CDR2 is SYDVKM. In nucleotides, the CDR3 is TGTGCCAGCAGTTTCTCATTACCCTACGAGCAGTACTTC. Amino acid sequence: CASSFSLPYEQYF.

This sequence joins TRBV28 and TRBJ1-3; no clear D. Germline lookup yields CDR1 MDHEN and CDR2 SYDVKM. This CDR3 is 14 amino acids long. The germline V and J ends were trimmed by 11 bases and 1 base, with 15 bases remaining between them. The CDR3 region has the DNA TGTGCCGCATCTCCCGACGCGTCTGGAAACACCATATATTTT. Amino acids: CAASPDASGNTIYF. Complete variable domain (other parts from reference TRBV28 and TRBJ1-3): DVKVTQSSRYLVKRTGEKVFLECVQDMDHENMFWYRQDPGLGLRLIYFSYDVKMKEKGDIPEGYSVSREKKERFSLILESASTNQTSMYLCAASPDASGNTIYFGEGSWLTVV.

Concerning this clone itself: Other DNA sequences within the sample encode an identical CDR3. V and J are TRBV5-1 and TRBJ1-1, with D hard to call. The CDR3 contains 12 residues. Germline V CDR1 and CDR2: SGHRS, YFSETQ. Trimming cost V 2 bases and J 1 base, with 3 bases left between them. The CDR3 sequence is CASSFGNTEAFF. Here the CDR3 DNA reads TGCGCCAGCAGCTTTGGGAACACTGAAGCTTTCTTT.

A note on this clone: The sample carries other DNA sequences with the same CDR3. This rearrangement joins TRBV18 to TRBJ1-2; D remains ambiguous. This CDR3 is built from 11 residues. V dropped 3 bases and J dropped 8 bases, with 7 bases sitting between them. CDR1 is KGHSH and CDR2 is LQKENI in the germline V gene. For the CDR3, the DNA is TGTGCCAGCTCACCTAGTAACGGCTACACCTTC. Translated, it gives CASSPSNGYTF.

The chain has TRBV2 and TRBJ1-4, with a possible D match to TRBD1 (5 bases). The germline gives CDR1 SNHLY, CDR2 FYNNEI. The CDR3 runs 13 residues. Trimming pared 7 bases from V and 8 bases from J, leaving 14 bases between. In DNA, the CDR3 is TGTGCCAGCAAATCCGCAGGGAGCGAAAAACTGTTTTTT. It yields the protein CASKSAGSEKLFF. The entire variable domain, with the rest obtained from reference TRBV2 and TRBJ1-4, is as follows: EPEVTQTPSHQVTQMGQEVILRCVPISNHLYFYWYRQILGQKVEFLVSFYNNEISEKSEIFDDQFSVERPDGSNFTLKIRSTKLEDSAMYFCASKSAGSEKLFFGSGTQLSVL.

V usage is TRBV28 and J usage is TRBJ1-4, with 9 bases fitting TRBD1. Per germline, CDR1 MDHEN and CDR2 SYDVKM. V dropped 3 bases and J dropped 8; count of bases not matched to a gene: 4. This CDR3 is built from 14 residues. CDR3 amino acids: CASSLGDRVEKLFF. The CDR3 nucleotides are TGTGCCAGCAGTTTGGGGGACAGGGTCGAAAAACTGTTTTTT. Drawing the rest from reference TRBV28 and TRBJ1-4, the complete variable domain is DVKVTQSSRYLVKRTGEKVFLECVQDMDHENMFWYRQDPGLGLRLIYFSYDVKMKEKGDIPEGYSVSREKKERFSLILESASTNQTSMYLCASSLGDRVEKLFFGSGTQLSVL.

The chain has TRBV7-9 and TRBJ1-6, with D possibly TRBD1 on 5 matching bases. Trimming removed 5 bases from V and 7 bases from J, with 12 bases in between. The CDR3 is 14 residues long. Germline CDR1 reads SEHNR; CDR2 reads FQNEAQ (reference sequence). CDR3 sequence (DNA): TGTGCCAGCAGCGCCGGGACGGCAAATTCACCCCTCCACTTT. As protein: CASSAGTANSPLHF.

This sequence joins TRBV5-1 and TRBJ2-5, with D perhaps matching TRBD1 or TRBD2 (5 bases each). With the DNA end fitting TRBJ2-7 better, the J assignment may be wrong. Germline CDR1 SGHRS, CDR2 YFSETQ. The CDR3 length is 18 residues. The CDR3: CASSVGARSRGAGYEQYF. DNA for the CDR3: TGCGCCAGCAGCGTAGGGGCCCGCTCTAGGGGAGCAGGGTACGAGCAGTACTTC.

The chain couples TRBV27 to TRBJ2-7, with 7 nucleotides matching TRBD1. Germline values: CDR1 MNHEY, CDR2 SMNVEV (reference sequence). The CDR3 is made up of 16 amino acids. Trimming removed 5 bases from V and 6 bases from J; junction bases left unmatched: 16. In nucleotides, the CDR3 is TGTGCCAGCAGTCCTTCGGGCAGGGGGTTCAAGGGCGAGCAGTACTTC. Its protein is CASSPSGRGFKGEQYF.

The chain employs TRBV7-9 and TRBJ2-5, with D tentatively TRBD2 (6 bases). This CDR3 is 15 amino acids long. Germline CDR1 SEHNR, CDR2 FQNEAQ (reference sequence). V lost 5 bases, J lost 6 bases, and 19 bases lay in between. The CDR3 region has the DNA TGTGCCAGCAGCCGTCGGGACTTAAGCGTGAAGACCCAGTACTTC. Its protein product is CASSRRDLSVKTQYF.

V gene TRBV5-1 combines with J gene TRBJ2-7; TRBD2 aligns across 12 bases. Trimming at V came to 4 bases and at J to 3 bases, leaving 17 bases not matched to a gene. The CDR3 sequence is 19 residues long. The germline V gene has CDR1 SGHRS and CDR2 YFSETQ. DNA for the CDR3: TGCGCCAGCAGCGATAGACTAGCGGGAGAGTACAAACCTTTCTACGAGCAGTACTTC. Translated: CASSDRLAGEYKPFYEQYF.

The CDR3 region has the DNA TGCGCCAGCAGCTTGCATTCCGTACGGGGAGCGGATGGCTACACCTTC. It translates to CASSLHSVRGADGYTF. The genes are TRBV5-1 and TRBJ1-2; D uncertain. The V gene's germline CDR1 is SGHRS and CDR2 YFSETQ. The CDR3 covers 16 residues. The V end was cut by 1 base, the J end by 6 bases, with 19 bases between.

This chain connects TRBV7-9 to TRBJ2-7, with 8 bases matching TRBD1. V gave up 3 bases and J gave up 5 bases; unmatched junction bases: 6. This CDR3 is built from 14 residues. CDR1 is SEHNR and CDR2 is FQNEAQ in the germline V gene (reference sequence). CDR3 coding DNA: TGTGCCAGCAGCTTGACAACAGGGGGGAACGAGCAGTACTTC. This translates into CASSLTTGGNEQYF.

V gene TRBV5-6 combines with J gene TRBJ1-1; D possibly corresponds to TRBD1 (6 bases). Germline CDR1 reads SGHDT; CDR2 reads YYEEEE. CDR3 length equals 13 residues. V lost 5 bases and J 5 bases, leaving 13 bases between the germline ends. CDR3 DNA: TGTGCCAGCAGAGGGGGAGAATATACTGAAGCTTTCTTT. It encodes CASRGGEYTEAFF.

The genes are TRBV28 and TRBJ2-2; no clear D. CDR3 length: 13 residues. V was clipped by 6 bases and J by 4 bases, with 9 bases between them. Germline-derived CDR1 and CDR2 are MDHEN and SYDVKM. The CDR3 DNA reads as TGTGCCAGCAGATCACACAGCACCGGGGAGCTGTTTTTT. Amino acids: CASRSHSTGELFF.